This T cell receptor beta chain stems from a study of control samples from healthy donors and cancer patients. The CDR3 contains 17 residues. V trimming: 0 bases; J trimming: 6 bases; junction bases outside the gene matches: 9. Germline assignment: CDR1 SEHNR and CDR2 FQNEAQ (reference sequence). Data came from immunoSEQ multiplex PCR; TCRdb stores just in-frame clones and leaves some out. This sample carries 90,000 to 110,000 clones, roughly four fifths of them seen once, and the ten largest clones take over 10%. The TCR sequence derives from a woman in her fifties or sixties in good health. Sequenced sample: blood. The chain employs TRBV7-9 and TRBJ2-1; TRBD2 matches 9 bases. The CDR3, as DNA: TGTGCCAGCAGCTTAGCGGCGGGAGGGCCTATGAGCAATGAGCAGTTCTTC. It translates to CASSLAAGGPMSNEQFF.